This entry describes one TCR beta chain. Its specificity is unknown. Different DNA sequences within this sample yield the same CDR3. The material for each subset, its genomic DNA, was split evenly across several immunoSEQ plates. Using immunoSEQ multiplex PCR, the repertoire was profiled, and TCRdb retains in-frame clones only, with some absent. The repertoire holds about 2.3 million clones, 90% to 95% seen once, with under 0.45% in the top ten. Germline CDR1 SGHAT, CDR2 FQNNGV. This CDR3 comprises 15 residues. Trimming left V 3 bases short and J 0 bases short, with 10 bases between. These data are taken from a study of shared clonotypes between healthy human individuals. Study-wide results and caveats: Sequencing depth was predicted to influence how clonotypes are shared among donors. Roughly 5% of naive CD4 clonotypes were common to a handful of donors.

Naive CD4+ cells were CD45RA-selected; the remaining cells were memory. Sequenced: naive CD4+ T cells from PBMCs. Indicated subset: CD45RA+ positively selected. The chain employs TRBV11-2 and TRBJ2-3; D is undetermined. This receptor was obtained from a man younger than 30 in good health. Some clones in this sample may be carry-over from other donors' samples. The CDR3 loop is CASSLDGTSTDTQYF. As DNA, the CDR3 is TGTGCCAGCAGCTTGGACGGAACGAGCACAGATACGCAGTATTTT.